These 18 T cell receptor beta chains originate from one sample sequenced in a study of memory CD8 T cells in hepatitis C reinfection. The time point denotes: peak reinfection, 3 to 8 weeks after reinfection detection. No in vitro expansion preceded TCR sequencing of the sorted cells. The data were produced by immunoSEQ multiplex PCR, yet TCRdb's version contains in-frame clones alone and is incomplete. In the table there are fewer than 50,000 clones, 88% of which are singletons. Sample: naive CD8+ T cells sorted from blood. The receptors stem from a man younger than 30 with hepatitis C virus infection.

The CDR3 spells CASSFPGGRGEQFF. CDR3 in DNA: TGTGCCAGCAGTTTCCCAGGGGGGCGAGGTGAGCAGTTCTTC. The chain joins TRBV28 to TRBJ2-1; tentative D call: TRBD1 (7 bases). The CDR3 extends over 14 amino acids. The germline V gene encodes CDR1 MDHEN and CDR2 SYDVKM. The V end lost 3 bases, the J end lost 9 bases, and 15 bases lay between the germline ends. The variable domain in full, with the rest retrieved from reference TRBV28 and TRBJ2-1, is DVKVTQSSRYLVKRTGEKVFLECVQDMDHENMFWYRQDPGLGLRLIYFSYDVKMKEKGDIPEGYSVSREKKERFSLILESASTNQTSMYLCASSFPGGRGEQFFGPGTRLTVL.

V and J are TRBV30 and TRBJ2-7, with D uncertain. Trimming stripped 2 bases from V and 3 bases from J, with 11 bases between. Germline-derived CDR1 and CDR2 are GTSNPN and SVGIG (reference sequence). This CDR3 contains 13 residues. In DNA form, the CDR3 reads TGTGCCTGGAGTCCGAACTGGGGCTACGAGCAGTACGTC. It encodes CAWSPNWGYEQYV.

The gene calls are TRBV4-1 and TRBJ1-2; D is unclear. The germline CDR1 and CDR2 sequences are MGHRA and YSYEKL. V lost 1 base and J 4 bases, leaving 13 bases between the germline ends. This CDR3 region has 15 residues. The CDR3 is CASSQGAALSYGYTF. CDR3 DNA: TGCGCCAGCAGCCAAGGCGCCGCCCTCTCCTATGGCTACACCTTC.

This sequence joins TRBV29-1 and TRBJ2-5, with D possibly TRBD2 on 5 matching bases. V gave up 7 bases and J gave up 2 bases, with 14 bases separating them. Germline-derived CDR1 and CDR2 are SQVTM and ANQGSEA. This CDR3 region has 13 residues. CDR3 sequence: CSALRAVQETQYF. Here the CDR3 DNA reads TGCAGCGCCCTGCGGGCAGTACAAGAGACCCAGTACTTC. Based on the CDR3 plus reference TRBV29-1 and TRBJ2-5, the full variable domain is SAVISQKPSRDICQRGTSLTIQCQVDSQVTMMFWYRQQPGQSLTLIATANQGSEATYESGFVIDKFPISRPNLTFSTLTVSNMSPEDSSIYLCSALRAVQETQYFGPGTRLLVL.

The gene calls are TRBV6-5 and TRBJ2-7; D perhaps matches TRBD1 (6 bases). The CDR3 consists of 13 residues. The germline V gene encodes CDR1 MNHEY and CDR2 SVGAGI. Between the trimmed V and J ends, which lost 4 bases and 5 bases, there was a span of 12 bases. The CDR3 reads CASSSARGDEQYV. CDR3 bases: TGTGCCAGCAGTTCCGCCAGGGGTGACGAGCAGTACGTC.

This clone was observed a single time. V and J are TRBV4-3 and TRBJ2-2, with TRBD1 as a possible D gene (6 bases). Germline lookup yields CDR1 LGHNA and CDR2 YSLEER. The CDR3 is 15 residues long. With 10 bases removed from V and 4 bases from J, the gap between germline ends came to 19 bases. CDR3 nucleotide sequence: TGCGCCACCAACGACGGGGACATTGGCACCGGGGAGCTGTTTTTT. This encodes CATNDGDIGTGELFF.

The chain carries TRBV13 and TRBJ2-1; TRBD2 agrees at 10 bases. From germline, CDR1 is PRHDT and CDR2 FYEKMQ (reference sequence). The CDR3 runs 16 residues. With V trimmed by 1 base and J by 5 bases, 5 bases remained unmatched. CDR3 in amino acids: CASSLVSLAGNNEQFF. The CDR3, as DNA: TGTGCCAGCAGCTTAGTCTCACTAGCGGGAAACAATGAGCAGTTCTTC.

The V and J genes are TRBV6-5 and TRBJ2-7; D uncertain. V was pared by 8 bases and J by 2 bases, with 10 bases between. From germline, CDR1 is MNHEY and CDR2 SVGAGI. The length of the CDR3 is 12 residues. The CDR3 protein is CASGPHAYEQYF. CDR3 nucleotide sequence: TGTGCCAGCGGTCCACACGCCTACGAGCAGTACTTC.

This clone occurred a few times. The chain uses TRBV2 and TRBJ1-1, with D uncertain. The germline gives CDR1 SNHLY, CDR2 FYNNEI. The V end was cut by 2 bases, the J end by 4 bases, with 11 bases between. The CDR3 is made up of 14 amino acids. The CDR3 sequence: CASSESLGGTEAFF. CDR3 nucleotide sequence: TGTGCCAGCAGTGAAAGCTTGGGAGGCACTGAAGCTTTCTTT.

This chain joins TRBV5-8 and TRBJ2-2; D is perhaps TRBD1 (6 bases). Deletions cut 2 bases from V and 1 base from J, with 9 bases between. CDR3 length: 15 residues. Germline CDR1 reads SGHTS; CDR2 reads YDEGEE. This chain's CDR3 is CASSFPGQNTGELFF. The CDR3 DNA is TGTGCCAGCAGCTTTCCGGGACAGAACACCGGGGAGCTGTTTTTT.

Details on this clone: This CDR3 is also generated by other DNA sequences in the sample. The chain uses TRBV4-1 and TRBJ2-1; 14 bases match TRBD2. This CDR3 has 17 amino acids. Trimming cost V 2 bases and J 10 bases; bases outside gene matches: 10. Germline CDR1 MGHRA, CDR2 YSYEKL. The chain's CDR3 is CASSQPRGLAGASEQFF. CDR3 in DNA: TGCGCCAGCAGCCAACCTCGGGGACTAGCGGGAGCCTCAGAGCAGTTCTTC.

The chain couples TRBV11-2 to TRBJ1-1; 8 bases map to TRBD1. This CDR3 is 18 amino acids long. The germline gives CDR1 SGHAT, CDR2 FQNNGV. V was clipped by 4 bases and J by 3 bases; unmatched bases: 16. The CDR3 bases are TGTGCCAGCAGCTACCCTCGGACAGGGAAGGTCGTGGACACTGAAGCTTTCTTT. It encodes CASSYPRTGKVVDTEAFF.

This chain links TRBV6-5 with TRBJ1-2; a possible D gene is TRBD1 (5 bases). Trimming took off 2 bases at V and 1 base at J, with 8 bases between the two ends. The CDR3 consists of 14 residues. Per germline, CDR1 MNHEY and CDR2 SVGAGI. The CDR3 is CASSYQGINYGYTF. In DNA form, the CDR3 reads TGTGCCAGCAGTTACCAGGGAATTAACTATGGCTACACCTTC.

The chain employs TRBV11-2 and TRBJ2-5; 10 bases are shared with TRBD1. Germline trimming cut 5 bases from V and 11 bases from J; bases unmatched to any gene: 20. Germline V gene sequence: CDR1 SGHAT, CDR2 FQNNGV. The CDR3 covers 17 residues. CDR3 loop: CASSRAGQGPQLGEQYF. The CDR3 DNA is TGTGCCAGCAGCAGGGCGGGACAGGGGCCCCAATTAGGGGAGCAGTACTTC.

CDR3 bases: TGTGCCAGCAGCCCTCTGGGCGGGGTTAATGAGCAGTTCTTC. Amino acid sequence: CASSPLGGVNEQFF. The chain links TRBV6-6 to TRBJ2-1; possible D gene TRBD2, 6 bases. V dropped 6 bases and J dropped 7 bases, with 16 bases sitting between them. This CDR3 contains 14 residues. Germline CDR1 reads MNHNY; CDR2 reads SVGAGI (reference sequence).

This clone was observed a single time. In DNA form, the CDR3 reads TGTGCCATCAGTGAGGGAGGTAGCGGGAGTTTTACAGATACGCAGTATTTT. This codes for CAISEGGSGSFTDTQYF. This rearrangement joins TRBV10-3 to TRBJ2-3; 9 bases align to TRBD2. The CDR3 consists of 17 residues. The ends lost 2 bases at V and 3 bases at J; junction bases unmatched: 9. Germline values: CDR1 ENHRY, CDR2 SYGVKD.

The rearrangement uses TRBV4-3 and TRBJ2-2, with D perhaps matching TRBD2 (6 bases). This CDR3 contains 17 residues. Deletions cut 0 bases from V and 2 bases from J, with 13 bases between. The V gene's germline CDR1 is LGHNA and CDR2 YSLEER. The DNA for the CDR3 is TGCGCCAGCAGCCAAGAACCGGGACTTACAAACACCGGGGAGCTGTTTTTT. It translates to CASSQEPGLTNTGELFF.

CDR3 residues: CATGGQGIETQYF. The DNA of the CDR3 is TGTGCCACTGGGGGTCAGGGGATCGAGACCCAGTACTTC. This chain uses TRBV2 with TRBJ2-5; TRBD1 might be the D (6 bases). This CDR3 is built from 13 residues. The germline V and J ends were trimmed by 10 bases and 5 bases, with 17 bases remaining between them. Germline loops: CDR1 SNHLY, CDR2 FYNNEI.